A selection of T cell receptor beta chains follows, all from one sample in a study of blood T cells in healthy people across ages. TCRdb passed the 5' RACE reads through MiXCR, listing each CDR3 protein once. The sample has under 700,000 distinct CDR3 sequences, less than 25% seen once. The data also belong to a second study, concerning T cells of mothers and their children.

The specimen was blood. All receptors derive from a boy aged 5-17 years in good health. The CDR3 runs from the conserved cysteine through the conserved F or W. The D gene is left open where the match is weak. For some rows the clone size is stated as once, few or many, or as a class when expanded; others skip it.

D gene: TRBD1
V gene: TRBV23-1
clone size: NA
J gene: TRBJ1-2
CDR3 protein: CASSCGQGARYGYTF
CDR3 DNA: TGCGCCAGCAGCTGCGGACAGGGGGCTCGCTATGGCTACACCTTC

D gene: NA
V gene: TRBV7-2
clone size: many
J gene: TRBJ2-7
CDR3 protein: CASSLGVTYEQYF
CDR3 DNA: TGTGCCAGCAGCTTGGGCGTAACGTACGAGCAGTACTTC

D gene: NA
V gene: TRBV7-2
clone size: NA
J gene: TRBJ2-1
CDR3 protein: CASSSYRYNEQFF
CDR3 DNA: TGTGCCAGCAGCTCATACAGGTACAATGAGCAGTTCTTC

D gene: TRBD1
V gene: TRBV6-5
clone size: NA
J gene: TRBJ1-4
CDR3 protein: CASSYFSQGATNEKLFF
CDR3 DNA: TGTGCCAGCAGTTATTTCTCTCAGGGGGCAACTAATGAAAAACTGTTTTTT

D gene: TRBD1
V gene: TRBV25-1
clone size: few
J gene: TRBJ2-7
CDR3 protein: CASEDRSYEQYF
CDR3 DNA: TGTGCCAGCGAGGACAGGAGCTACGAGCAGTACTTC

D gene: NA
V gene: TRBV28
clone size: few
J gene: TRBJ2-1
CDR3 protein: CASESRALASYNEQFF
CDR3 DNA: TGTGCCAGCGAATCTAGGGCCCTGGCCTCCTACAATGAGCAGTTCTTC

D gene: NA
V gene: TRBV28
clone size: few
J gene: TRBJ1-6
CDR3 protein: CASKQGIWNSPLHF
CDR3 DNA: TGTGCCAGCAAACAGGGTATTTGGAATTCACCCCTCCACTTT

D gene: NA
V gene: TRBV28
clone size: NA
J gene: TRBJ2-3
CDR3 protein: CASWEMGRRLADTQYF
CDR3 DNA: TGTGCCTCCTGGGAAATGGGCCGCCGTTTGGCAGATACGCAGTATTTT

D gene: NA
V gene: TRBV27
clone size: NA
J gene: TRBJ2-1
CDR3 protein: CASSLRGVIANEQFF
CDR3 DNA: TGTGCCAGCAGTCTAAGGGGAGTGATAGCCAATGAGCAGTTCTTC

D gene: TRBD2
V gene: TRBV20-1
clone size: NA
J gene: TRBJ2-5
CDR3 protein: CSARSLAGESETQYF
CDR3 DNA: TGCAGTGCTAGATCCTTAGCGGGAGAGTCAGAGACCCAGTACTTC

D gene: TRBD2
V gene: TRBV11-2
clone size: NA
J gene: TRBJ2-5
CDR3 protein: CASSLGGGGAYETQYF
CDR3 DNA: TGTGCCAGCAGCTTAGGGGGCGGGGGGGCCTATGAGACCCAGTACTTC

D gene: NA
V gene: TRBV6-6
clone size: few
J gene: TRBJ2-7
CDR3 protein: CASSYGPHYEQYF
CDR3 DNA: TGTGCCAGCAGTTACGGACCACACTACGAGCAGTACTTC

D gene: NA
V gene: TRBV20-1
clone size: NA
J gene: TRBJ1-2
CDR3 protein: CSAQHDGGRGYTF
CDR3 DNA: TGCAGTGCCCAACACGACGGGGGGCGGGGCTACACCTTC

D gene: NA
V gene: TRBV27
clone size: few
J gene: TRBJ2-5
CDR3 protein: CASTPTGTEETQYF
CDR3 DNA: TGTGCCAGCACCCCGACTGGGACGGAGGAGACCCAGTACTTC

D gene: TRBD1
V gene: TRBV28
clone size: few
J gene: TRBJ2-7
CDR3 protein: CASSSGQGALGEQYF
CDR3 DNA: TGTGCCAGCAGTTCCGGACAGGGGGCCCTAGGGGAGCAGTACTTC

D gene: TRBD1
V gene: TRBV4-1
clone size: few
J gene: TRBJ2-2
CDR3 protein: CASRQEGTGTGELFF
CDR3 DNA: TGCGCCAGCAGGCAAGAGGGGACAGGCACCGGGGAGCTGTTTTTT

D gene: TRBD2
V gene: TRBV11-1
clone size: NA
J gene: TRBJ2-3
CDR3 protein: CASSLPGLALTDTQYF
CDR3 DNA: TGTGCCAGCAGCTTACCCGGACTAGCGTTAACAGATACGCAGTATTTT